This T cell receptor (beta chain) was profiled in a study of Ad26.COV2.S vaccination and SARS-CoV-2 variants. Study overall: Doses of Ad26.COV2.S were injected into muscle once or twice, 56 days apart. Study observations and caveats: Post-vaccination breadth of spike-specific CD8+ and CD4+ T cell responses was reportedly substantial. In TCR breadth and depth analyses, total T cell responses may have been underestimated.

As concerns this clone: Its specificity is unknown.

CDR3 size: 13 residues. CDR1 LNHDA and CDR2 SQIVND come from the germline V gene (reference sequence). Trimming cost V 5 bases and J 1 base, with 5 bases left between them. Sequenced by immunoSEQ multiplex PCR; TCRdb stores in-frame clones only, minus some. The sample carries some 390,000 clones, approximately 90% recorded once. Treatment described: 15 to 20 received Ad26.COV2.S at low or high dose, single or two shots; several received placebo; per-sample allocation not given. The study sampled participants on day 63 after the first vaccine or placebo injection. This Boston cohort included adults aged 18-55 years.

The sequences come from peripheral blood, collected in a trial of Ad26.COV2.S vaccine versus placebo. The receptor's source is a person between 18 and 65 years old who received the Ad26.COV2.S COVID-19 vaccine or a placebo. This rearrangement joins TRBV19 to TRBJ1-4; no firm D call. The CDR3 spells CASSRVTNEKLFF. DNA of the CDR3: TGTGCCAGTAGTCGCGTAACTAATGAAAAACTGTTTTTT.